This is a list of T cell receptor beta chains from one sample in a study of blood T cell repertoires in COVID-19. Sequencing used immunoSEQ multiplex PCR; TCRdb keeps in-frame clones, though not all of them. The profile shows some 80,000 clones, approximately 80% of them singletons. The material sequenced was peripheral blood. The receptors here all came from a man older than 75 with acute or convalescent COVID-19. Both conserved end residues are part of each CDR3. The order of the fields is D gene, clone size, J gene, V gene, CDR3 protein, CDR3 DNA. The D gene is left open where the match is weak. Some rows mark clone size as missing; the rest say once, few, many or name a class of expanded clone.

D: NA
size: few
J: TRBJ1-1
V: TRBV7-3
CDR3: CASSLIGLNTEAFF
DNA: TGTGCCAGCAGCTTAATCGGGTTGAACACTGAAGCTTTCTTT

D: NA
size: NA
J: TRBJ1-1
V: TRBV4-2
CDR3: CASSQDDPGDTEAFF
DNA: TGTGCCAGCAGCCAAGATGACCCGGGGGATACTGAAGCTTTCTTT

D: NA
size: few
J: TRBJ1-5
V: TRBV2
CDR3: CASGGANSNQPQHF
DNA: TGTGCCAGCGGGGGGGCTAATAGCAATCAGCCCCAGCATTTT

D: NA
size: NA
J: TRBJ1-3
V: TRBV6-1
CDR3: CASSEAGGGNTIYF
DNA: TGTGCCAGCAGTGAAGCGGGAGGTGGAAACACCATATATTTT

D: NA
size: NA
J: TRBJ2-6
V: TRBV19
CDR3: CASSMTRASGANVLTF
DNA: TGTGCCAGTAGTATGACCAGGGCCTCTGGGGCCAACGTCCTGACTTTC

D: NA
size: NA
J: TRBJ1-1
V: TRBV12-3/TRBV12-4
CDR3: CASSLAGDQAFF
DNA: TGTGCCAGCAGTTTAGCCGGGGATCAAGCTTTCTTT

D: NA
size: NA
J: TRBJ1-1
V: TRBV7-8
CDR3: CASSFKGGTEAFF
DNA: TGTGCCAGCAGCTTTAAGGGGGGGACTGAAGCTTTCTTT

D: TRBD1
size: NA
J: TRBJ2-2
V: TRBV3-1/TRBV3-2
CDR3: CASSQRPGTGINTGELFF
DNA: TGTGCCAGCAGCCAACGTCCCGGGACAGGGATCAACACCGGGGAGCTGTTTTTT

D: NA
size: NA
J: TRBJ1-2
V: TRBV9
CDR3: CASSTPAPAGGYTF
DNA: TGTGCCAGCAGTACCCCTGCCCCCGCCGGGGGCTACACCTTC

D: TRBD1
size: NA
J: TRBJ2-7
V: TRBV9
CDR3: CASSGDRGYEQYF
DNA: TGTGCCAGCAGCGGGGACAGGGGTTACGAGCAGTACTTC

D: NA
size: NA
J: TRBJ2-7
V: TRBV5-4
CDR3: CASSIQGMSYEQYF
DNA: TGTGCCAGCAGCATACAGGGAATGTCCTACGAGCAGTACTTC

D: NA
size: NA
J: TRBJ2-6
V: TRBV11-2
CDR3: CASSLWSPSGANVLTF
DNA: TGTGCCAGCAGCTTATGGAGTCCCTCTGGGGCCAACGTCCTGACTTTC

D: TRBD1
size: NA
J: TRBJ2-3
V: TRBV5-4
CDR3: CASGDRVSTDTQYF
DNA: TGTGCCAGCGGAGACAGGGTGAGCACAGATACGCAGTATTTT

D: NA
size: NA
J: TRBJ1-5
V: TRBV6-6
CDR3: CASSRLGDQPQHF
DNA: TGTGCCAGCAGTCGCCTAGGGGATCAGCCCCAGCATTTT

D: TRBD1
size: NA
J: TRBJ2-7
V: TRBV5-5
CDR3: CASSPGQLYEQYF
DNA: TGTGCCAGCAGCCCGGGACAGCTCTACGAGCAGTACTTC

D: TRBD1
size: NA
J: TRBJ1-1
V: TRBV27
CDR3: CASSPDRGNTEAFF
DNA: TGTGCCAGCAGTCCGGACAGGGGAAACACTGAAGCTTTCTTT

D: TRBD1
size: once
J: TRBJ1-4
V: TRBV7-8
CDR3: CASSLERSRGRPNEKLFF
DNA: TGTGCCAGCAGCTTAGAGCGTTCCAGGGGGCGGCCTAATGAAAAACTGTTTTTT

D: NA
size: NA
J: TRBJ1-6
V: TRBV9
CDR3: CASSVGTQGNSPLHF
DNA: TGTGCCAGCAGCGTCGGCACTCAGGGGAATTCACCCCTCCACTTT

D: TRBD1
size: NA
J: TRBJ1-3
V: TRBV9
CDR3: CASSVQPDRGTGNTIYF
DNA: TGTGCCAGCAGCGTCCAACCGGACAGGGGCACTGGAAACACCATATATTTT

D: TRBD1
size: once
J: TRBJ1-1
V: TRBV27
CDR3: CASSLSGGLGGTEAFF
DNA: TGTGCCAGCAGTTTGTCAGGGGGCTTGGGTGGAACTGAAGCTTTCTTT

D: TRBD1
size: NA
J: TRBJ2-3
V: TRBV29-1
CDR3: CSVEEGGSTDTQYF
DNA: TGCAGCGTTGAAGAAGGGGGCTCTACAGATACGCAGTATTTT

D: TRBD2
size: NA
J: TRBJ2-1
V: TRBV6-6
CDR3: CASSQTSGGASYNEQFF
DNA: TGTGCCAGCAGTCAGACTAGCGGGGGGGCGTCCTACAATGAGCAGTTCTTC

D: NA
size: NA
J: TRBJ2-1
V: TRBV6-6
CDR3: CASSYGHQLNEQFF
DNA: TGTGCCAGCAGTTACGGTCACCAACTCAATGAGCAGTTCTTC

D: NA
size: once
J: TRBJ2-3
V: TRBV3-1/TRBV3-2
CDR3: CASARQGTVSTDTQYF
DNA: TGTGCCAGCGCGAGGCAGGGGACCGTTAGCACAGATACGCAGTATTTT

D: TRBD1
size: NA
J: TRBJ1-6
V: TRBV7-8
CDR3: CASSLGRTGSYYNSPLHF
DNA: TGTGCCAGCAGCTTAGGCCGGACAGGGAGCTACTATAATTCACCCCTCCACTTT

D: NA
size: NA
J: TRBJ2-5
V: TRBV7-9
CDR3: CASSLGLSQETQYF
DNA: TGTGCCAGCAGCTTAGGCCTATCACAAGAGACCCAGTACTTC

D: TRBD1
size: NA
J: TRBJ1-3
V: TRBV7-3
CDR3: CASSPQGQGAGNTIYF
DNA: TGTGCCAGCAGCCCCCAAGGACAGGGGGCTGGAAACACCATATATTTT

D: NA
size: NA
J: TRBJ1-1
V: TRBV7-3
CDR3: CASSSGMNTEAFF
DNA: TGTGCCAGCAGCTCGGGTATGAACACTGAAGCTTTCTTT

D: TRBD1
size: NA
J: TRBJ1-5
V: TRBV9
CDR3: CASSADSDRGNQPQHF
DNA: TGTGCCAGCAGCGCCGATAGCGACAGGGGGAATCAGCCCCAGCATTTT

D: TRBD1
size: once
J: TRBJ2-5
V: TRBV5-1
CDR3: CASSLAQGARETQYF
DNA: TGCGCCAGCAGCTTGGCCCAGGGGGCTCGGGAGACCCAGTACTTC

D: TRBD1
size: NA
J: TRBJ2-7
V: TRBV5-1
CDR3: CASSGPQTGLPSYEQYF
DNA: TGCGCCAGCAGTGGCCCCCAGACAGGGCTCCCCTCCTACGAGCAGTACTTC

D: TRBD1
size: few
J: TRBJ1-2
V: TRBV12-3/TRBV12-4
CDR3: CASSLDRGHGYTF
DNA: TGTGCCAGCAGTTTAGACAGGGGACATGGCTACACCTTC

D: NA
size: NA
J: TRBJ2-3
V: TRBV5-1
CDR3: CASSLKGLPSTDTQYF
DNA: TGCGCCAGCAGCCTAAAGGGGCTACCGAGCACAGATACGCAGTATTTT

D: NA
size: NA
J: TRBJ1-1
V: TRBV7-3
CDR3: CASSLKGRSEAFF
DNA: TGTGCCAGCAGCTTAAAAGGGAGATCTGAAGCTTTCTTT

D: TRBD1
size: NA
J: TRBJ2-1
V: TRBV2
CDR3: CASSSRGSNEQFF
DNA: TGTGCCAGCAGTAGCAGGGGGTCCAATGAGCAGTTCTTC

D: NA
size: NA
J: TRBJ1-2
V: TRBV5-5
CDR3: CASSNRTASNYGYTF
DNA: TGTGCCAGCAGCAACCGGACAGCCTCTAACTATGGCTACACCTTC

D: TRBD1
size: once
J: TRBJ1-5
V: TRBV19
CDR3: CASSIGTGGGQPQHF
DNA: TGTGCCAGTAGTATCGGGACAGGGGGAGGGCAGCCCCAGCATTTT

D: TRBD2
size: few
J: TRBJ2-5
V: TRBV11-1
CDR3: CASSLARTSGGSEETQYF
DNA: TGTGCCAGCAGCTTAGCCCGGACTAGCGGGGGATCAGAAGAGACCCAGTACTTC

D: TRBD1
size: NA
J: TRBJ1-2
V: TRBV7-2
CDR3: CASSLVPRGRLSGYTF
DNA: TGTGCCAGCAGCTTAGTACCCAGGGGGCGCCTAAGTGGCTACACCTTC

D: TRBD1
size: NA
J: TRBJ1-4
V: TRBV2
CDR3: CASRAGGQEKLFF
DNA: TGTGCCAGCCGGGCAGGGGGCCAAGAAAAACTGTTTTTT